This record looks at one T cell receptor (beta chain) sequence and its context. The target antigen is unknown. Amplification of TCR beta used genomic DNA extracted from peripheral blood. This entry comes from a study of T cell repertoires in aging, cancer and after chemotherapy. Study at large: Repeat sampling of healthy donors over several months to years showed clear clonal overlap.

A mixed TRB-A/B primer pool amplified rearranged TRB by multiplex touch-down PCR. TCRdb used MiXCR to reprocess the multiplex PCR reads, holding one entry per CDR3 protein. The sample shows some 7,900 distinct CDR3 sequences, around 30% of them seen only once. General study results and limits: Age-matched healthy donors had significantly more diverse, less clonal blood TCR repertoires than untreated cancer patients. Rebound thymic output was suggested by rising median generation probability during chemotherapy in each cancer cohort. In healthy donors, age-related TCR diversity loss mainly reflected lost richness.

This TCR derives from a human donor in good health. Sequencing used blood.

CDR3 in amino acids: CASSIEMDGYSNQPQHF. The CDR3 DNA follows: TGTGCCAGTAGTATAGAGATGGACGGCTATAGCAATCAGCCCCAGCATTTT. V usage is TRBV19 and J usage is TRBJ1-5; D uncertain. The germline gives CDR1 LNHDA, CDR2 SQIVND (reference sequence). This CDR3 comprises 17 residues. Deletions cut 0 bases from V and 0 bases from J, with 12 bases between.